The 24 T cell receptor beta chains below were found in one sample sequenced in a study of Graves' ophthalmopathy and Graves' hyperthyroidism. For repertoire sequencing, the TCR beta CDR3 regions were amplified from RNA transcripts. Second-round multiplex PCR followed a first-round RT-PCR using HTBI primers. Via MiXCR, TCRdb re-called the multiplex PCR reads, giving one row per CDR3 protein. The table shows over a million distinct CDR3 sequences, with 35% to 40% occurring only once. Sequencing was carried out using peripheral blood or thyroid tissue (not recorded which). The receptors were sampled from an adult man with Graves' hyperthyroidism.

The chain employs TRBV30 and TRBJ1-4; D unclear. CDR3 length: 15 residues. Trimming shortened V by 3 bases and J by 1 base, and 12 bases separated the two germline ends. Germline V gives CDR1 GTSNPN, CDR2 SVGIG (reference sequence). The CDR3 spells CAWREPGRTNEKLFF. The CDR3 nucleotides are TGTGCCTGGAGGGAACCGGGCAGAACTAATGAAAAACTGTTTTTT.

This clonotype was found many times. V usage is TRBV9 and J usage is TRBJ1-5, with D tentatively TRBD1 (6 bases). The V gene's germline CDR1 is SGDLS and CDR2 YYNGEE. Trimming took 3 bases from V and 4 from J, leaving 11 bases between them. The CDR3 extends over 14 amino acids. This chain's CDR3 is CASSGGQMNQPQHF. CDR3 coding DNA: TGTGCCAGCAGCGGCGGACAGATGAATCAGCCCCAGCATTTT.

This clonotype was counted a few times. The chain joins TRBV5-6 to TRBJ2-7, with D possibly being TRBD2 (6 bases). This CDR3 spans 14 amino acids. Trimming took off 7 bases at V and 1 base at J, with 15 bases between the two ends. Germline-derived CDR1 and CDR2 are SGHDT and YYEEEE. DNA for the CDR3: TGTGCCAGCGGGGGAGGTCGATCGTCCTACGAGCAGTACTTC. Translated: CASGGGRSSYEQYF.

On this clonotype: Its ends do not fully match the called genes, so a read error is possible. The genes are TRBV5-6 and TRBJ2-7; unclear D gene. The CDR3 contains 13 residues. The germline V gene encodes CDR1 SGHDT and CDR2 YYEEEE. The CDR3 DNA reads as TGTGCCAGCAGCTTGGAGGGTTCATACGAGCGGTACTTC. Its translation: CASSLEGSYERYF.

There are a few counts of this clonotype. This sequence joins TRBV4-1 and TRBJ2-7, with 11 bases that match TRBD2. The CDR3 is made up of 19 amino acids. Germline-derived CDR1 and CDR2 are MGHRA and YSYEKL. The trim removed 2 bases at V and 2 bases at J, leaving 14 bases unmatched. CDR3 DNA: TGCGCCAGCAGCCAATTGGTGGGAACCGGGACTAGCGGCCCCTACGAGCAGTACTTC. Amino acid sequence: CASSQLVGTGTSGPYEQYF.

This clonotype showed up just a few times. The V gene is TRBV24-1, the J gene TRBJ1-5; no firm D call. The CDR3 has 13 residues. Germline V gene lookup returns CDR1 KGHDR and CDR2 SFDVKD. The V and J ends lost 2 bases and 9 bases respectively, with 10 bases between them. CDR3: CATSDSILGPQHF. DNA of the CDR3: TGTGCCACCAGTGATTCGATCCTAGGGCCCCAGCATTTT.

This clonotype was found many times. The chain recombines TRBV7-9 with TRBJ2-7; perhaps TRBD2 as D (5 bases). The CDR3 runs 14 residues. The germline CDR1 and CDR2 sequences are SEHNR and FQNEAQ (reference sequence). Deletions cut 4 bases from V and 2 bases from J, with 12 bases between. The CDR3 sequence is CASSYTSGPYEQYF. For the CDR3, the DNA is TGTGCCAGCAGCTACACAAGCGGCCCCTACGAGCAGTACTTC.

This clonotype showed up many times. This chain connects TRBV10-3 to TRBJ2-7; 11 bases agree with TRBD2. CDR1 is ENHRY, CDR2 SYGVKD, per germline. CDR3 length equals 14 residues. V lost 10 bases, J lost 2 bases, and 7 bases stayed unmatched. The chain's CDR3 is CASNPGLAAYEQYF. The CDR3, as DNA: TGTGCCAGCAACCCGGGACTAGCGGCCTACGAGCAGTACTTC.

This clonotype showed up many times. This chain uses TRBV2 with TRBJ2-5; perhaps TRBD2 as D (7 bases). CDR1 and CDR2 (germline): SNHLY, FYNNEI. Trimming removed 5 bases from V and 2 bases from J, with 24 bases in between. This CDR3 has 18 residues. CDR3 nucleotides: TGTGCCAGCAGTTCCCCCTCATTTGGGGGGGGGGCTCAAGAGACCCAGTACTTC. The encoded protein is CASSSPSFGGGAQETQYF.

In its sample, this clonotype was seen a few times. The V gene is TRBV12-3 or TRBV12-4, the J gene TRBJ2-7; D gene unclear. CDR3 length: 14 residues. Trimming cost V 3 bases and J 2 bases, with 11 bases left between them. This CDR3 is CASSLGRSPYEQYF. DNA for the CDR3: TGTGCCAGCAGTTTGGGCCGATCTCCCTACGAGCAGTACTTC.

On this clonotype: A clone one base away is much larger, so this may be a read error. V usage is TRBV10-2 and J usage is TRBJ1-5; D unclear. CDR1 is WSHSY, CDR2 SAAADI, per germline. CDR3 size: 15 residues. The CDR3 protein is CASSYSLANNQPQHF. For the CDR3, the DNA is TGTGCCAGCAGTTACTCGTTAGCCAACAATCAGCCCCAGCATTTT.

The chain uses TRBV7-9 and TRBJ1-1; 7 bases are shared with TRBD1. This CDR3 comprises 15 residues. CDR1 and CDR2 from the germline V gene are SEHNR and FQNEAQ (reference sequence). The J segment lost 1 base and the V segment lost 5 bases, leaving 7 bases of the junction unmatched. The CDR3 DNA follows: TGTGCCAGCAGCCCGCAGGGGGTTCCGAACACTGAAGCTTTCTTT. This gives the protein CASSPQGVPNTEAFF. The entire variable domain, with the rest obtained from reference TRBV7-9 and TRBJ1-1, is as follows: DTGVSQNPRHKITKRGQNVTFRCDPISEHNRLYWYRQTLGQGPEFLTYFQNEAQLEKSRLLSDRFSAERPKGSFSTLEIQRTEQGDSAMYLCASSPQGVPNTEAFFGQGTRLTVV.

The chain couples TRBV29-1 to TRBJ1-1; D not certain. There are 12 residues in the CDR3. CDR1 is SQVTM and CDR2 is ANQGSEA in the germline V gene. V was shortened by 7 bases and J by 3 bases, with 12 bases between the two germline ends. CDR3 residues: CSAEAVDTEAFF. CDR3 sequence (DNA): TGCAGCGCAGAGGCGGTGGACACTGAAGCTTTCTTT.

The chain couples TRBV4-2 to TRBJ2-7; weak D call: TRBD2 (6 bases). V was shortened by 4 bases and J by 7 bases, with 14 bases between the two germline ends. Germline V gene data show CDR1 as LGHNA and CDR2 as YNFKEQ. The CDR3 consists of 13 residues. CDR3 sequence (DNA): TGTGCCAGCAGCCGAGAACGTCGGGAGGAGCAGTACTTC. Amino acid sequence: CASSRERREEQYF.

The rearrangement links TRBV20-1 to TRBJ2-7; TRBD1 matches 8 bases. Looked up from germline, CDR1 is DFQATT and CDR2 is SNEGSKA (reference sequence). V gave up 0 bases and J gave up 2 bases; unmatched junction bases: 18. The CDR3 covers 19 residues. The CDR3 protein is CSARDETLGFGTGTYEQYF. In DNA, the CDR3 is TGCAGTGCTAGAGATGAGACCCTAGGGTTTGGGACAGGCACCTACGAGCAGTACTTC.

The chain is built from TRBV12-3 or TRBV12-4 and TRBJ1-3; D not resolved. The CDR3 extends over 16 amino acids. The V gene lost 6 bases and the J gene lost 3 bases, with 18 bases spanning the gap. For the CDR3, the DNA is TGTGCCAGCAGCCGCCTTTTCCTATTAATTGGAAACACCATATATTTT. This encodes CASSRLFLLIGNTIYF.

CDR3 in amino acids: CASSSRTDLPVRTQHF. For the CDR3, the DNA is TGTGCCAGCAGTTCCCGGACAGACCTCCCAGTTAGGACCCAGCATTTT. This sequence joins TRBV12-3 or TRBV12-4 and TRBJ1-5, with a weak D call TRBD1 (6 bases). The germline V and J ends were trimmed by 4 bases and 11 bases, with 24 bases remaining between them. The CDR3 consists of 16 residues.

This clonotype was detected a few times. This sequence joins TRBV12-5 and TRBJ2-2; 7 nucleotides match TRBD2. CDR1 is LGHNT, CDR2 FRNRAP, per germline. The J segment lost 12 bases and the V segment lost 5 bases, leaving 6 bases of the junction unmatched. The CDR3 length is 12 residues. The CDR3 sequence: CASGDGGGKLFF. As DNA, the CDR3 is TGTGCTAGTGGTGACGGGGGAGGGAAGCTGTTTTTT.

This clonotype was observed at least ten times. This rearrangement joins TRBV7-9 to TRBJ1-4; 7 bases are a match to TRBD1. J gave up 4 bases and V 2 bases, and 7 bases lay outside the gene matches. The germline V gene has CDR1 SEHNR and CDR2 FQNEAQ (reference sequence). The CDR3 sequence is 16 residues long. The CDR3 DNA follows: TGTGCCAGCAGCTTAATATTGGGACAGCGTAATGAAAAACTGTTTTTT. Translating it yields CASSLILGQRNEKLFF. Supplemented by reference TRBV7-9 and TRBJ1-4, the full variable domain reads DTGVSQNPRHKITKRGQNVTFRCDPISEHNRLYWYRQTLGQGPEFLTYFQNEAQLEKSRLLSDRFSAERPKGSFSTLEIQRTEQGDSAMYLCASSLILGQRNEKLFFGSGTQLSVL.

In its sample, this clonotype was seen many times. This chain joins TRBV6-2 or TRBV6-3 and TRBJ1-5; perhaps TRBD1 as D (5 bases). The CDR3 extends over 14 amino acids. Germline V gene lookup returns CDR1 MNHEY and CDR2 SVGEGT. Trimming pared 6 bases from V and 1 base from J, leaving 10 bases between. The CDR3 DNA is TGTGCCAGCAGACCGACAGACAGCAATCAGCCCCAGCATTTT. Residues: CASRPTDSNQPQHF.

This clonotype was counted at least ten times. The chain couples TRBV19 to TRBJ1-5; D is unclear. Between the trimmed V and J ends, which lost 3 bases and 8 bases, there was a span of 17 bases. The CDR3 consists of 15 residues. The germline gives CDR1 LNHDA, CDR2 SQIVND (reference sequence). The chain's CDR3 is CASSIPEGWLEPQHF. The CDR3 nucleotides are TGTGCCAGTAGTATTCCGGAGGGCTGGCTAGAGCCCCAGCATTTT.

The chain couples TRBV19 to TRBJ1-6, with D possibly TRBD1 on 5 matching bases. Trimming pared 4 bases from V and 8 bases from J, leaving 15 bases between. The CDR3 spans 15 residues. In germline, CDR1 is LNHDA, CDR2 SQIVND (reference sequence). CDR3 loop: CASSTLGTSDSPLHF. Here the CDR3 DNA reads TGTGCCAGTAGTACCCTCGGGACTTCGGATTCACCCCTCCACTTT.

This clonotype showed up many times. The gene calls are TRBV10-3 and TRBJ1-2, with 7 bases fitting TRBD1. The CDR3 runs to 17 residues. The V segment lost 6 bases and the J segment 3 bases; nucleotides outside the gene matches: 16. CDR1 is ENHRY, CDR2 SYGVKD, per germline. The CDR3 bases are TGTGCCATCAGCGACCCGGCAGGGGGAAGTCGGGACTATGGCTACACCTTC. Protein sequence: CAISDPAGGSRDYGYTF.

The CDR3 DNA sequence: TGTGCCACCAGCAGAGGGACAGGGGGGTACGAGCAGTACTTC. Its protein is CATSRGTGGYEQYF. The chain couples TRBV15 to TRBJ2-7, with TRBD1 matching over 10 bases. V lost 1 base to trimming and J lost 4 bases; unmatched junction nucleotides: 1. The CDR3 sequence is 14 residues long. Germline V gene sequence: CDR1 LNHNV, CDR2 YYDKDF (reference sequence). The full variable domain, completed using reference TRBV15 and TRBJ2-7, is DAMVIQNPRYQVTQFGKPVTLSCSQTLNHNVMYWYQQKSSQAPKLLFHYYDKDFNNEADTPDNFQSRRPNTSFCFLDIRSPGLGDTAMYLCATSRGTGGYEQYFGPGTRLTVT.